Below are 20 T cell receptor beta chains sequenced from a single sample in a study of vaccination and CD4 T cells after COVID-19 (dated 2022 in TCRdb). The library was prepared using PCR. Sequencing was carried out with an Illumina iSeq 100. DNA from cultured CD4+ T cells was subjected to TCR sequencing with the Oncomine TCR Beta short-read assay at the Johns Hopkins FTIC core. TCRdb itself trimmed the public reads at Q25 with fastp, ran MiXCR and retained productive beta chains. Every CDR3 protein is listed once, alongside the most common genes and DNA of its rows. Within this sample are 11,000 or so distinct CDR3 sequences, with roughly 50% of them counted one time only. The ten largest clones add up to approximately 16% of the sample. The sample's treatment or condition label, in plain terms: roughly 11-day PBMC culture with coronavirus spike peptide pools or control peptides (ViraFEST assay).

For these receptors, no antigen is known. What was sequenced was CD4+ T cells from blood, cultured in vitro. The source is a human donor who had recovered from COVID-19.

The chain employs TRBV4-2 and TRBJ2-7; no firm D call. Trimming shortened V by 0 bases and J by 4 bases, and 7 bases separated the two germline ends. The CDR3 loop spans 13 amino acids. Germline V gene data show CDR1 as LGHNA and CDR2 as YNFKEQ. The CDR3 DNA is TGTGCCAGCAGCCAAGATCTGTTATACGAGCAGTACTTC. The encoded protein is CASSQDLLYEQYF.

This chain uses TRBV28 with TRBJ2-3; TRBD2 agrees at 7 bases. The CDR3 extends over 13 amino acids. CDR1 is MDHEN and CDR2 is SYDVKM in the germline V gene. V shed 2 bases and J 4 bases; nucleotides not matched to a gene: 0. This CDR3 is CASSLAGADTQYF. The CDR3 bases are TGTGCCAGCAGTTTAGCGGGAGCAGATACGCAGTATTTT.

The chain carries TRBV7-9 and TRBJ1-2; tentatively, D is TRBD1 (5 bases). From germline, CDR1 is SEHNR and CDR2 FQNEAQ (reference sequence). V was cut by 3 bases and J by 2 bases, with 10 bases left in between. The CDR3 has 14 residues. CDR3 nucleotide sequence: TGTGCCAGCAGCTTGAGGGGCCCCAACTATGGCTACACCTTC. Amino acid sequence: CASSLRGPNYGYTF.

The J gene is TRBJ2-1, the V gene TRBV6-5, with 13 positions matching TRBD2. The CDR3 length is 16 residues. Germline CDR1 MNHEY, CDR2 SVGAGI. After removal of 4 bases from V and 7 bases from J, the junction contained 7 bases not matched to a gene. The CDR3 loop is CASSWTSGRSYNEQFF. As DNA, the CDR3 is TGTGCCAGCAGTTGGACTAGCGGGAGATCTTATAATGAGCAGTTCTTC.

This chain uses TRBV18 with TRBJ1-2; D may be TRBD1 (6 bases). This CDR3 is 13 amino acids long. Trimming cost V 5 bases and J 2 bases, with 9 bases left between them. Germline CDR1 is KGHSH and CDR2 is LQKENI. The CDR3 nucleotides read TGTGCCAGCTCAGAGGACAGAAACTATGGCTACACCTTC. Protein: CASSEDRNYGYTF.

The chain links TRBV6-1 to TRBJ1-3; the D gene is possibly TRBD1 (6 bases). CDR1 and CDR2 from the germline V gene are MNHNS and SASEGT. This CDR3 spans 13 amino acids. Trimming cost V 7 bases and J 0 bases, with 7 bases left between them. The chain's CDR3 is CASKGHSGNTIYF. The CDR3 DNA is TGTGCCAGCAAGGGACACTCTGGAAACACCATATATTTT.

A few counts support this clonotype. The chain combines TRBV10-1 with TRBJ2-2, with TRBD2 matching over 10 bases. V lost 8 bases, J lost 4 bases, and 7 bases stayed unmatched. Germline CDR1 WNHNN, CDR2 SYGVQD (reference sequence). The CDR3 length is 15 residues. The CDR3 loop reads CASGSGRAGTGELFF. In nucleotides, the CDR3 is TGCGCCAGCGGAAGCGGGAGGGCCGGCACCGGGGAGCTGTTTTTT.

The genes are TRBV19 and TRBJ2-2, with TRBD2 identical over 10 bases. The germline gives CDR1 LNHDA, CDR2 SQIVND (reference sequence). V was pared by 2 bases and J by 3 bases, with 0 bases of the junction left unmatched. The CDR3 is made up of 15 amino acids. DNA of the CDR3: TGTGCCAGTAGTATACTAGCGGGAGACACCGGGGAGCTGTTTTTT. Protein product: CASSILAGDTGELFF.

The chain employs TRBV20-1 and TRBJ2-7; 8 bases match TRBD2. Germline V CDR1 and CDR2: DFQATT, SNEGSKA (reference sequence). The CDR3 totals 15 residues. The V and J ends lost 3 bases and 1 base, in that order; junction bases with no gene match: 8. CDR3 loop: CSASSTSVYSYEQYF. The CDR3 DNA is TGCAGTGCTAGCTCGACTAGCGTCTATTCCTACGAGCAGTACTTC.

V is TRBV19 and J is TRBJ2-3; D gene ambiguous. The CDR3 extends over 14 amino acids. V was trimmed by 6 bases and J by 4 bases, leaving 14 bases between them. Germline V gene lookup returns CDR1 LNHDA and CDR2 SQIVND (reference sequence). The CDR3, as DNA: TGTGCCAGTAGACGTATGGGCGGCCCAGATACGCAGTATTTT. Amino acid sequence: CASRRMGGPDTQYF.

This sequence joins TRBV2 and TRBJ1-2; 8 nucleotides line up with TRBD1. Germline-derived CDR1 and CDR2 are SNHLY and FYNNEI. This CDR3 is built from 12 residues. After removal of 5 bases from V and 8 bases from J, the junction contained 4 bases not matched to a gene. CDR3 loop: CASSQGAQGYTF. CDR3 bases: TGTGCCAGCAGTCAGGGGGCCCAAGGCTACACCTTC.

V is TRBV7-3 and J is TRBJ2-3; TRBD2 agrees at 7 bases. The CDR3 is made up of 16 amino acids. V lost 5 bases to trimming and J lost 5 bases; unmatched junction nucleotides: 13. The germline V gene has CDR1 SGHTA and CDR2 FQGTGA. The CDR3 sequence is CASSPSTSRVVDTQYF. The DNA for the CDR3 is TGTGCCAGCAGCCCTTCGACTAGCCGAGTGGTAGATACGCAGTATTTT.

V is TRBV7-3 and J is TRBJ2-2; D could derive from TRBD1 or TRBD2 (5 bases each). The CDR3 has 14 residues. Trimming cost V 3 bases and J 5 bases, with 10 bases left between them. Germline CDR1 SGHTA, CDR2 FQGTGA. In DNA form, the CDR3 reads TGTGCCAGCAGCTTTGCCGGGGCAACCGGGGAGCTGTTTTTT. Its translation: CASSFAGATGELFF.

This clonotype was counted a few times. The chain links TRBV12-3 or TRBV12-4 to TRBJ1-1; D not resolved. V shed 6 bases and J shed 2 bases, with 10 bases lying between them. CDR3 size: 13 residues. The CDR3 loop is CASRQLSNTEAFF. The CDR3 nucleotides are TGTGCCAGCAGACAGCTGAGTAACACTGAAGCTTTCTTT.

In its sample, this clonotype was seen a few times. This sequence joins TRBV20-1 and TRBJ1-2, with D perhaps matching TRBD1 (5 bases). CDR3 length: 12 residues. From germline, CDR1 is DFQATT and CDR2 SNEGSKA (reference sequence). V was pared by 5 bases and J by 4 bases, with 11 bases between. The CDR3 loop reads CSAGTSSYGYTF. The DNA of the CDR3 is TGCAGTGCTGGGACTTCTAGCTATGGCTACACCTTC.

The chain joins TRBV23-1 to TRBJ2-5, with a tentative D call TRBD2 (6 bases). TRBV23-1 is identified as an open reading frame with a role that is uncertain. The CDR3 length is 13 residues. Trimming removed 10 bases at V and 2 bases at J, with 14 bases between. CDR3 nucleotide sequence: TGCGCCACGGCGGGGAGAGAACAAGAGACCCAGTACTTC. Protein: CATAGREQETQYF.

The chain recombines TRBV28 with TRBJ2-1; D gene ambiguous. This CDR3 is built from 15 residues. Trimming stripped 1 base from V and 9 bases from J, with 16 bases between. CDR1 MDHEN and CDR2 SYDVKM come from the germline V gene. The CDR3 DNA follows: TGTGCCAGCAGTTTATTACCGCGGACCATCGGTGAGCAGTTCTTC. It is translated as CASSLLPRTIGEQFF.

This clonotype has a handful of counts. The J gene is TRBJ2-3, the V gene TRBV2; 11 bases are a match to TRBD2. Trimming removed 7 bases from V and 4 bases from J; junction bases left unmatched: 7. The V gene's germline CDR1 is SNHLY and CDR2 FYNNEI. The CDR3 consists of 15 residues. The CDR3 region has the DNA TGTGCCAGCAAGTCTACTAGCGGGAGCCCAGATACGCAGTATTTT. Encoded protein: CASKSTSGSPDTQYF.

V and J are TRBV6-4 and TRBJ1-2, with D possibly TRBD1 on 5 matching bases. The length of the CDR3 is 13 residues. CDR1 and CDR2 from the germline V gene are MRHNA and SNTAGT. V gave up 4 bases and J gave up 8 bases, with 14 bases separating them. DNA for the CDR3: TGTGCCAGCAGTGTTGACAGCGGTAGGGGCTACACCTTC. Its protein is CASSVDSGRGYTF.

This clonotype appeared a single time. The V call is TRBV27, the J call TRBJ2-7, with 10 bases matching TRBD1. Trimming took 8 bases from V and 3 from J; bases not matched to a gene: 13. CDR3 length: 16 residues. Germline CDR1 and CDR2: MNHEY and SMNVEV (reference sequence). The CDR3 coding sequence is TGTGCCAGCGGGGTAAGATGGGGACAGGGGATCTACGAGCAGTACTTC. It codes for CASGVRWGQGIYEQYF.